The rows below give T cell receptor beta chains drawn from one sample of a study of OX40 agonist ivuxolimab in advanced cancers. Profiling relied on immunoSEQ multiplex PCR, and the TCRdb table lists in-frame clones only, not all of them. The data show some 74,000 clones, about 85% seen once. The starting material was CD4+ or CD8+ T cells sorted from blood, obtained in a trial of the OX40 agonist ivuxolimab. The source of these receptors is an adult with an advanced solid tumor such as melanoma, head and neck, liver or kidney cancer. Both conserved end residues are part of each CDR3. A D gene is named only where the DNA matches it firmly. Only part of the rows carry a size: once, few, many, or a class if the clone is expanded.

CDR3aa: CASSLSDTADGYTF; CDR3nt: TGTGCCAGCAGCTTAAGTGACACTGCCGACGGCTACACCTTC; j_gene: TRBJ1-2; len: 14; d_gene: -; v_gene: TRBV7-6; abundance: -
CDR3aa: CASSPKAGVSYEQYF; CDR3nt: TGTGCCAGCAGTCCTAAAGCGGGAGTGTCCTACGAGCAGTACTTC; j_gene: TRBJ2-7; len: 15; d_gene: TRBD2; v_gene: TRBV6-6; abundance: -
CDR3aa: CASSFVRVQETQYF; CDR3nt: TGTGCCAGCAGCTTCGTGAGGGTGCAGGAGACCCAGTACTTC; j_gene: TRBJ2-5; len: 14; d_gene: -; v_gene: TRBV11-2; abundance: -
CDR3aa: CASSHGVVNTEAFF; CDR3nt: TGCGCCAGCAGCCACGGTGTAGTGAACACTGAAGCTTTCTTT; j_gene: TRBJ1-1; len: 14; d_gene: -; v_gene: TRBV4-3; abundance: -
CDR3aa: CAQRLAGNRNEQFF; CDR3nt: TGTGCCCAGAGATTAGCGGGAAATCGGAATGAGCAGTTCTTC; j_gene: TRBJ2-1; len: 14; d_gene: TRBD2; v_gene: TRBV30; abundance: -
CDR3aa: CASSSGLARGTQYF; CDR3nt: TGTGCCAGCAGTTCGGGACTAGCCCGGGGGACCCAGTACTTC; j_gene: TRBJ2-5; len: 14; d_gene: TRBD2; v_gene: TRBV27; abundance: few
CDR3aa: CASSLGGAGTEAFF; CDR3nt: TGTGCCAGCAGCTTAGGGGGCGCGGGCACTGAAGCTTTCTTT; j_gene: TRBJ1-1; len: 14; d_gene: -; v_gene: TRBV7-3; abundance: -
CDR3aa: CAWNAGKGVETQYF; CDR3nt: TGTGCCTGGAATGCGGGTAAAGGCGTCGAGACCCAGTACTTC; j_gene: TRBJ2-5; len: 14; d_gene: -; v_gene: TRBV30; abundance: once
CDR3aa: CASSLSRLAANTQYF; CDR3nt: TGTGCCAGCAGCTTATCACGATTAGCGGCCAATACGCAGTATTTT; j_gene: TRBJ2-3; len: 15; d_gene: -; v_gene: TRBV7-8; abundance: -
CDR3aa: CASSYRWDKSYEQYF; CDR3nt: TGTGCCAGCAGCTACCGGTGGGACAAATCCTACGAGCAGTACTTC; j_gene: TRBJ2-7; len: 15; d_gene: -; v_gene: TRBV5-4; abundance: -
CDR3aa: CAIATGTAIYGYTF; CDR3nt: TGTGCCATTGCGACCGGGACAGCAATTTATGGCTACACCTTC; j_gene: TRBJ1-2; len: 14; d_gene: TRBD1; v_gene: TRBV6-1; abundance: -
CDR3aa: CASSEAWGQFYEQYF; CDR3nt: TGTGCCAGCAGTGAAGCTTGGGGACAGTTTTACGAGCAGTACTTC; j_gene: TRBJ2-7; len: 15; d_gene: TRBD1; v_gene: TRBV6-1; abundance: -
CDR3aa: CASSLGTSDTNEQFF; CDR3nt: TGTGCTAGCAGCCTCGGGACTAGCGACACCAATGAGCAGTTCTTC; j_gene: TRBJ2-1; len: 15; d_gene: TRBD2; v_gene: TRBV7-7; abundance: once
CDR3aa: CATSRGGWQETQYF; CDR3nt: TGTGCCACCAGCAGAGGGGGCTGGCAAGAGACCCAGTACTTC; j_gene: TRBJ2-5; len: 14; d_gene: -; v_gene: TRBV15; abundance: -
CDR3aa: CASSLPGLAGAAGELFF; CDR3nt: TGTGCCAGCAGCTTGCCAGGACTAGCGGGAGCTGCGGGGGAGCTGTTTTTT; j_gene: TRBJ2-2; len: 17; d_gene: TRBD2; v_gene: TRBV5-6; abundance: -
CDR3aa: CASSLGLRGSGELFF; CDR3nt: TGTGCCAGCAGCTTGGGGTTACGAGGGTCCGGGGAGCTGTTTTTT; j_gene: TRBJ2-2; len: 15; d_gene: -; v_gene: TRBV5-6; abundance: -
CDR3aa: CASSERNEQFF; CDR3nt: TGTGCCAGCAGCGAAAGGAATGAGCAGTTCTTC; j_gene: TRBJ2-1; len: 11; d_gene: -; v_gene: TRBV7-2; abundance: once
CDR3aa: CASSVEGDTQYF; CDR3nt: TGCGCCAGCAGCGTAGAAGGGGATACGCAGTATTTT; j_gene: TRBJ2-3; len: 12; d_gene: -; v_gene: TRBV4-3; abundance: -
CDR3aa: CASSPTYTSFGDTQYF; CDR3nt: TGTGCCAGCAGCCCTACGTATACTAGTTTTGGCGATACGCAGTATTTT; j_gene: TRBJ2-3; len: 16; d_gene: -; v_gene: TRBV4-2; abundance: -
CDR3aa: CASSLSQYSNQPQHF; CDR3nt: TGTGCCAGCAGTTTATCTCAATATAGCAATCAGCCCCAGCATTTT; j_gene: TRBJ1-5; len: 15; d_gene: -; v_gene: TRBV27; abundance: -
CDR3aa: CASSLTSGTTDTQYF; CDR3nt: TGTGCCAGCAGTTTAACTAGCGGGACCACAGATACGCAGTATTTT; j_gene: TRBJ2-3; len: 15; d_gene: TRBD2; v_gene: TRBV27; abundance: -
CDR3aa: CASSVGGGPPYNEQFF; CDR3nt: TGTGCCAGCAGCGTAGGAGGGGGGCCCCCCTACAATGAGCAGTTCTTC; j_gene: TRBJ2-1; len: 16; d_gene: -; v_gene: TRBV9; abundance: few
CDR3aa: CASSEAASLTYEQYF; CDR3nt: TGTGCCAGCAGCGAAGCGGCCTCCCTCACCTACGAGCAGTACTTC; j_gene: TRBJ2-7; len: 15; d_gene: -; v_gene: TRBV11-2; abundance: few
CDR3aa: CASSLARRDNEQFF; CDR3nt: TGTGCCAGCAGCTTAGCGCGTCGGGACAATGAGCAGTTCTTC; j_gene: TRBJ2-1; len: 14; d_gene: -; v_gene: TRBV7-2; abundance: -
CDR3aa: CASRPGGGRETQYF; CDR3nt: TGTGCCAGCAGGCCAGGGGGGGGTAGGGAGACCCAGTACTTC; j_gene: TRBJ2-5; len: 14; d_gene: -; v_gene: TRBV11-3; abundance: -
CDR3aa: CASSPSGHSGANVLTF; CDR3nt: TGTGCCAGCTCACCGTCTGGCCACTCTGGGGCCAACGTCCTGACTTTC; j_gene: TRBJ2-6; len: 16; d_gene: -; v_gene: TRBV18; abundance: -
CDR3aa: CASSQGANSYGYTF; CDR3nt: TGTGCCAGCAGCCAAGGGGCAAACTCCTATGGCTACACCTTC; j_gene: TRBJ1-2; len: 14; d_gene: -; v_gene: TRBV14; abundance: -